Here is one T cell receptor (beta chain) with its context. The data were obtained in a study of PD-L1 blockade in urothelial cancer. Study background: The median T cell count in blood samples was 141,255.

Germline values: CDR1 LNHDA, CDR2 SQIVND (reference sequence). CDR3 length: 15 residues. The V gene end was trimmed by 3 bases and the J gene end by 5 bases; junction bases not matched to a gene: 7. The protocol was immunoSEQ multiplex PCR, while the TCRdb copy is restricted to in-frame clones and leaves out a portion. The repertoire includes 75,000 to 95,000 clones, 90% of them detected once, and over 8.5% sits in the top ten. Material: PBMCs, obtained around atezolizumab (anti-PD-L1) treatment. This sequence originates from a man aged 55 to 70 with urothelial cancer. The V call is TRBV19, the J call TRBJ1-1; 9 bases align to TRBD1. CDR3 DNA sequence: TGTGCCAGTAGTATGTCCGGGACAGGGTTTACTGAAGCTTTCTTT. It specifies CASSMSGTGFTEAFF.